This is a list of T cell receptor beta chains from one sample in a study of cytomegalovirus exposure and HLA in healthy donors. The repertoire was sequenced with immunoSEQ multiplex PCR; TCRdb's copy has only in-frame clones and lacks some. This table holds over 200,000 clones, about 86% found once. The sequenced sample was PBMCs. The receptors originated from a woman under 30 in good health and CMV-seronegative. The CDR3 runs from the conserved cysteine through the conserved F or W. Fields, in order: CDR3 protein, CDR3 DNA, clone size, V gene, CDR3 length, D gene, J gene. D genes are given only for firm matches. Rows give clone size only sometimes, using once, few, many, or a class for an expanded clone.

CAISSPEQGTEAFF TGTGCCATCAGTTCGCCGGAACAGGGGACTGAAGCTTTCTTT - TRBV10-3 14 TRBD1 TRBJ1-1
CASSLGDIPQETQYF TGCGCCAGCAGCTTGGGGGACATCCCCCAAGAGACCCAGTACTTC - TRBV5-1 15 - TRBJ2-5
CASSQDLRGLVNEQYF TGTGCCAGCAGCCAAGATCTTAGGGGACTAGTAAACGAGCAGTACTTC - TRBV4-2 16 TRBD2 TRBJ2-7
CASSRIPTGVDQPQHF TGTGCCAGCAGCCGGATCCCGACAGGGGTGGATCAGCCCCAGCATTTT - TRBV7-2 16 TRBD1 TRBJ1-5
CASIAGTSGSNEQFF TGTGCCAGCATTGCCGGGACTAGCGGGAGCAATGAGCAGTTCTTC - TRBV2 15 TRBD2 TRBJ2-1
CASSQPGQGRRGYTF TGTGCCAGCAGTCAGCCGGGACAGGGGAGAAGGGGCTACACCTTC once TRBV6-5 15 TRBD1 TRBJ1-2
CASSNGQGQGNRNQPQHF TGTGCCAGCAGCAACGGACAGGGTCAGGGTAATCGCAATCAGCCCCAGCATTTT once TRBV9 18 TRBD1 TRBJ1-5
CASSGLAGAASDTQYF TGTGCCAGCAGTGGCTTGGCGGGAGCAGCCTCAGATACGCAGTATTTT - TRBV2 16 TRBD2 TRBJ2-3
CASSKQGISYNEQFF TGTGCCAGCAGCAAACAGGGGATATCCTACAATGAGCAGTTCTTC - TRBV11-3 15 TRBD1 TRBJ2-1
CASSFLQGAANEKLFF TGTGCCAGCAGTTTTCTACAGGGGGCGGCTAATGAAAAACTGTTTTTT - TRBV28 16 TRBD1 TRBJ1-4
CASSVAPGQGADSNYGYTF TGTGCCAGCAGCGTAGCACCGGGACAGGGGGCAGATTCGAACTATGGCTACACCTTC - TRBV9 19 TRBD1 TRBJ1-2
CASSVTGNSNQPQHF TGTGCCAGCAGTGTGACAGGCAATAGCAATCAGCCCCAGCATTTT - TRBV7-2 15 - TRBJ1-5
CASRPQGQYYGYTF TGTGCCAGCAGACCCCAGGGTCAATACTATGGCTACACCTTC - TRBV6-6 14 - TRBJ1-2
CASGLAGGRQETQYF TGCGCCAGCGGACTAGCGGGAGGACGCCAAGAGACCCAGTACTTC - TRBV23-1 15 TRBD2 TRBJ2-5
CASSLGRDGTDF TGTGCCAGCAGCCTCGGGAGGGACGGTACGGACTTC - TRBV5-6 12 TRBD2 TRBJ2-7
CASSSLAGGLYF TGTGCCAGCAGTTCCTTAGCGGGAGGGTTGTACTTC - TRBV7-8 12 TRBD2 TRBJ2-4